This T cell receptor (beta chain) was sequenced during a study of blood T cell repertoires in COVID-19. Study in general: Samples of COVID-19 (acute and convalescent) were obtained from the United States, Italy and Spain. T cells, B-cell-depleted T cells, or PBMCs supplied cDNA or gDNA.

At least ten counts were recorded for this clone. The CDR3 has 15 amino acids. With 3 bases clipped from V and 6 bases from J, the junction kept 5 bases outside the gene matches. Germline-derived CDR1 and CDR2 are SEHNR and FQNEAQ (reference sequence). How the authors handled the data: Reference gene primer amplification yielded estimated nucleated cell counts. Libraries were prepared by immunoSEQ multiplex PCR; TCRdb keeps only in-frame clonotypes and omits some of them. The V and J calls and clone size were taken over from that table, and D and trimming were inferred from the DNA. The sample has over 150,000 clones; 83% are singletons.

Sample: peripheral blood. This clonotype was obtained from a woman of 80 years or more with acute or convalescent COVID-19. V and J are TRBV7-9 and TRBJ2-1; 10 positions agree with TRBD2. CDR3 protein: CASSFLAGAGNEQFF. CDR3 DNA sequence: TGTGCCAGCAGCTTTCTAGCGGGAGCTGGCAATGAGCAGTTCTTC.